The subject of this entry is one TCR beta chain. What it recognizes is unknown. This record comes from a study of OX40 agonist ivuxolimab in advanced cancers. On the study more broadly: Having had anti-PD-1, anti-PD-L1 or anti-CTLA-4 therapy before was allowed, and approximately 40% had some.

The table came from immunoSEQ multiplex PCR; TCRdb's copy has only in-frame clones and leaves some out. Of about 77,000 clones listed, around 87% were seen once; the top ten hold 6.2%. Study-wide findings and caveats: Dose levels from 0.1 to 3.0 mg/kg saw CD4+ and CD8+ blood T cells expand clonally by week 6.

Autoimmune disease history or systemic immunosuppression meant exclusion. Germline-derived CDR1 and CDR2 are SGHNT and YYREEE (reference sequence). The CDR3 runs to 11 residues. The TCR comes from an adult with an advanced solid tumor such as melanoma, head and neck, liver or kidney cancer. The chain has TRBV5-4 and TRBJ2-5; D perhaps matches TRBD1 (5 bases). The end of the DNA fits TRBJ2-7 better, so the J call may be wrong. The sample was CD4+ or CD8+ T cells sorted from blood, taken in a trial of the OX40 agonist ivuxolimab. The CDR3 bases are TGTGCCAGCAGGGGGCTTGGCGAGCAGTACTTC. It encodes CASRGLGEQYF.